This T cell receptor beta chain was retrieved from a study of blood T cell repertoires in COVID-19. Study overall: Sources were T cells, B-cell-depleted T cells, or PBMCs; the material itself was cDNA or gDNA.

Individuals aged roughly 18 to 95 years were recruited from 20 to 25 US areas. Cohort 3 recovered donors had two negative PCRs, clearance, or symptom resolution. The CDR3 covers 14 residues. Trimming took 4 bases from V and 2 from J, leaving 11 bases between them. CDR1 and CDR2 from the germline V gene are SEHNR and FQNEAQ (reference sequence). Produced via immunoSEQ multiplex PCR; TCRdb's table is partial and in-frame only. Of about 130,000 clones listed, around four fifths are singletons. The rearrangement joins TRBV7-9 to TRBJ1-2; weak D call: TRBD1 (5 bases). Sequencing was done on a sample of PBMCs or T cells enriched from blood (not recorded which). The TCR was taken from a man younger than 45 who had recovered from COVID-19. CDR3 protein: CASSSEQENYGYTF. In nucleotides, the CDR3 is TGTGCCAGCAGCTCGGAACAGGAAAACTATGGCTACACCTTC.